Included here is one T cell receptor beta chain sequence, with context. The PCR ran on 60 Vbeta and 13 Jbeta primers. Assay: immunoSEQ multiplex PCR; the TCRdb copy retains only in-frame clones and omits some. This table holds some 120,000 clones. Trimming removed 7 bases from V and 2 bases from J; junction bases left unmatched: 8. This CDR3 is 15 amino acids long. CDR1 MNHEY and CDR2 SVGAGI come from the germline V gene. This entry comes from a study of cytomegalovirus exposure and HLA in healthy donors. The sequence derives from a man aged 25-45 years in good health and CMV-seronegative. Sequencing input: PBMCs. J is TRBJ2-1 and V is TRBV6-5, with 7 bases that match TRBD1. The CDR3 is CASTPGQSTYNEQFF. The CDR3 nucleotides read TGTGCCAGCACCCCGGGACAGTCTACCTACAATGAGCAGTTCTTC.